These T cell receptor beta chains were read from a single sample in a study of blood T cell repertoires in COVID-19. Sequenced by immunoSEQ multiplex PCR; TCRdb stores in-frame clones only, minus some. The table lists 170,000 or so clones, around 84% of them singletons, with around 2.7% in the top ten. The source material was peripheral blood. The origin of the receptors is a man aged 35 to 55 with active or convalescent COVID-19. Each CDR3 is given with its conserved first and last residue. The order of the fields is D gene, V gene, J gene, CDR3 protein, CDR3 DNA. D genes are given only for firm matches.

TRBD1,TRBV5-1,TRBJ1-1,CASSSGQLNTEAFF,TGCGCCAGCAGCTCGGGACAGCTGAACACTGAAGCTTTCTTT
TRBD1,TRBV5-4,TRBJ1-4,CASSLQGFNEKLFF,TGTGCCAGCAGCTTACAGGGGTTTAATGAAAAACTGTTTTTT
TRBD1,TRBV19,TRBJ1-6,CATNRRDRINSPLHF,TGTGCCACAAACCGCCGGGACAGGATAAATTCACCCCTCCACTTT
TRBD1,TRBV28,TRBJ2-7,CASRSGQGGSEQYF,TGTGCCAGCAGGTCCGGACAGGGGGGGAGCGAGCAGTACTTC
NA,TRBV19,TRBJ1-5,CASSNDRDNQPQHF,TGTGCCAGTAGTAATGACAGAGACAATCAGCCCCAGCATTTT
TRBD2,TRBV5-5,TRBJ2-3,CASSLAPGGTDTQYF,TGTGCCAGCAGCTTGGCACCGGGGGGAACAGATACGCAGTATTTT
TRBD1,TRBV19,TRBJ2-7,CASSAGTGDYEQYF,TGTGCCAGTAGTGCCGGGACAGGGGACTACGAGCAGTACTTC
TRBD1,TRBV7-9,TRBJ2-7,CASSGTAYEQYF,TGTGCCAGCAGCGGGACAGCCTACGAGCAGTACTTC
NA,TRBV7-9,TRBJ1-6,CASSANQKSPLHF,TGTGCCAGCAGCGCCAACCAGAAGTCACCCCTCCACTTT
NA,TRBV4-2,TRBJ2-5,CASSQELANQETQYF,TGTGCCAGCAGCCAAGAATTAGCCAACCAAGAGACCCAGTACTTC
NA,TRBV6-5,TRBJ2-1,CASEGSGTYNEQFF,TGTGCCAGCGAAGGGAGCGGTACCTACAATGAGCAGTTCTTC
TRBD1,TRBV19,TRBJ2-2,CASKQGARVTGELFF,TGTGCCAGTAAGCAGGGGGCGCGTGTCACCGGGGAGCTGTTTTTT